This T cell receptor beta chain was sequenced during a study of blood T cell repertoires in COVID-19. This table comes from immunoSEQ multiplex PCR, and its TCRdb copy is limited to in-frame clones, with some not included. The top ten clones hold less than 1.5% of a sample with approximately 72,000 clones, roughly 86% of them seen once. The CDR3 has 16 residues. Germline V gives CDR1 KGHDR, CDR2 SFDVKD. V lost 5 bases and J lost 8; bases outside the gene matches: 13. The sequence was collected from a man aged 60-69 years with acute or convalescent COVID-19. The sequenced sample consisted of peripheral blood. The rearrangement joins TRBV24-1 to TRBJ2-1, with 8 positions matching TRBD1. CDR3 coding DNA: TGTGCCACCAGTGGAAGACAGGGGTTAACCTCGGATGAGCAGTTCTTC. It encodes CATSGRQGLTSDEQFF.